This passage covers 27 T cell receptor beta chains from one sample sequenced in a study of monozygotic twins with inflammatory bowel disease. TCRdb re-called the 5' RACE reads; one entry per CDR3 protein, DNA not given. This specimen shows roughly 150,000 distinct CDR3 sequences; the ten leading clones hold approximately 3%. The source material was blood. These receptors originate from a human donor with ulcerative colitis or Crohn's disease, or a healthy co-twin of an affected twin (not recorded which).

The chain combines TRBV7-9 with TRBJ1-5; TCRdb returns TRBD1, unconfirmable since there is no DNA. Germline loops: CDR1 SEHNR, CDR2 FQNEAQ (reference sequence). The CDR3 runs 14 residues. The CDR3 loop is CASSSGQTNQPQHF.

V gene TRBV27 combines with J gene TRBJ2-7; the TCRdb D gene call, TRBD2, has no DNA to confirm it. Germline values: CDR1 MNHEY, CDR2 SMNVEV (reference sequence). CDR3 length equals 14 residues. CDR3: CASSPTRGAYEQYF.

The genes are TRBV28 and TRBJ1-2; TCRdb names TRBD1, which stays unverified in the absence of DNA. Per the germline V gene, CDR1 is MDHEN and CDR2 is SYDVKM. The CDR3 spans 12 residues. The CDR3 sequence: CAGRQGAVGYTF.

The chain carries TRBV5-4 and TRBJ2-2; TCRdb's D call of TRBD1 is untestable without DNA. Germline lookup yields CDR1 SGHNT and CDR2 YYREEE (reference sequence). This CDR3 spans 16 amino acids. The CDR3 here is CASSPLRGPNTGELFF.

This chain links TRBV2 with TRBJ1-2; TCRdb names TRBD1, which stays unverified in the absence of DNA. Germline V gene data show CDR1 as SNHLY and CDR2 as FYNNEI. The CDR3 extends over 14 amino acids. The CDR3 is CASSESGQAGGYTF.

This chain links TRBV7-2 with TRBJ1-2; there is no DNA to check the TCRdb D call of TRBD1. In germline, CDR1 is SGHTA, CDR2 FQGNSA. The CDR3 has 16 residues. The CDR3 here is CASSLQIGTGYYGYTF.

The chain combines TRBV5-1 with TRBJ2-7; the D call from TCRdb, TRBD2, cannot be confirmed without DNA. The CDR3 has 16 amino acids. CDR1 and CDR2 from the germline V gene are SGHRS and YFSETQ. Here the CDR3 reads CASSWAAGGLSYEQYF.

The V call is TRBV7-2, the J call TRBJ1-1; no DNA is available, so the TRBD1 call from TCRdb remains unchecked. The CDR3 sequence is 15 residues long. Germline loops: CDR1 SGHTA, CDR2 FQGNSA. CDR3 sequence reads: CASSLSGQPFAEAFF.

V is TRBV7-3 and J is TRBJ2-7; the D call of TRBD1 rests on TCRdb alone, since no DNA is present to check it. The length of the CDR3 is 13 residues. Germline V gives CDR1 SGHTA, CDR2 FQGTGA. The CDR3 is CASSLGQGDPQYF. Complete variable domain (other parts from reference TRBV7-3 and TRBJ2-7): GAGVSQTPSNKVTEKGKYVELRCDPISGHTALYWYRQSLGQGPEFLIYFQGTGAADDSGLPNDRFFAVRPEGSVSTLKIQRTERGDSAVYLCASSLGQGDPQYFGPGTRLTVT.

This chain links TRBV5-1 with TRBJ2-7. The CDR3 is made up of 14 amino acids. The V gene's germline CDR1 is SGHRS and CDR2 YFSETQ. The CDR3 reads CASSVNRGSYEQYF.

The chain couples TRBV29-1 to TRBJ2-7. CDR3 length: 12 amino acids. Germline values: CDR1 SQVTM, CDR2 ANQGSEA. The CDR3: CSVAGGPYEQYF.

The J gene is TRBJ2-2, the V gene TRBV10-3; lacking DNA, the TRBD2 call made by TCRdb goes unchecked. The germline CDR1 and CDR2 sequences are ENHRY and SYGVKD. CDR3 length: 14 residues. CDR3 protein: CAAGGLAETGELFF.

The CDR3 loop is CATAMDRGNYGYTF. This chain links TRBV6-2 or TRBV6-3 with TRBJ1-2; the TCRdb D gene call, TRBD1, has no DNA to confirm it. Germline loops: CDR1 MNHEY, CDR2 SVGEGT. The CDR3 loop spans 14 amino acids.

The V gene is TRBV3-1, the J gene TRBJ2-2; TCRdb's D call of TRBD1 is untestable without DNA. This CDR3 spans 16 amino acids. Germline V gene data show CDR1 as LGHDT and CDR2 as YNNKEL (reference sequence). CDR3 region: CASSQKGGERPGELFF. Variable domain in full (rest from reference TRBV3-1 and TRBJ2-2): DTAVSQTPKYLVTQMGNDKSIKCEQNLGHDTMYWYKQDSKKFLKIMFSYNNKELIINETVPNRFSPKSPDKAHLNLHINSLELGDSAVYFCASSQKGGERPGELFFGEGSRLTVL.

The CDR3 here is CASSNIKWRAGDKDTEAFF. V gene TRBV21-1 combines with J gene TRBJ1-1. TRBV21-1 is marked as a pseudogene. This CDR3 region has 19 residues.

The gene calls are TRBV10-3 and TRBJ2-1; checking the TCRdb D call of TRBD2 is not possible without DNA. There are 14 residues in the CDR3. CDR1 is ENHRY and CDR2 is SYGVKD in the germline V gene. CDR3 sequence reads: CAISLAGERDEQFF.

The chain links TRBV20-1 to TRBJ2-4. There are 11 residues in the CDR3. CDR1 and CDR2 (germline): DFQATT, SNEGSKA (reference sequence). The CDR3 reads CSGLAKNMQYF.

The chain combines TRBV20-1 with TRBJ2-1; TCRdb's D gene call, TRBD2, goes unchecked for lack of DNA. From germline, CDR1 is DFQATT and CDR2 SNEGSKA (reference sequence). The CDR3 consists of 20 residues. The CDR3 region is CSAGGTLLAGVRGDYNEQFF.

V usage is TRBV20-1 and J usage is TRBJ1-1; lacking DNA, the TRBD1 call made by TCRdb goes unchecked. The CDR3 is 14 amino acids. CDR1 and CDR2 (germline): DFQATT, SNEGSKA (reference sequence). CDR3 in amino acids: CSASLGSPGAEAFF.

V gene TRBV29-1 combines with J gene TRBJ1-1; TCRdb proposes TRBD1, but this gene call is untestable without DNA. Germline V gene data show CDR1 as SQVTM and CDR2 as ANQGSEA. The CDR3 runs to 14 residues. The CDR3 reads CSVTRDRGGSEAFF.

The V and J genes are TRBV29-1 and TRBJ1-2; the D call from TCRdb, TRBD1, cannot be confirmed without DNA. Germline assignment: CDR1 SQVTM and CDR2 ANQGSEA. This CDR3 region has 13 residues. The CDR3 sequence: CSASDRRSYGYTF.

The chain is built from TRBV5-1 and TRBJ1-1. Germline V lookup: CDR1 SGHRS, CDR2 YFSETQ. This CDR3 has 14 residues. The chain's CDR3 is CASSDPGLLTEAFF.

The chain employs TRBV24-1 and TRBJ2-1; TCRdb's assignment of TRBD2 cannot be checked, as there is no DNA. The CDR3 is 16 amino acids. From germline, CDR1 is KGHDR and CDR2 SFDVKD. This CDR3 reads CATSEPGLARHNEQFF.

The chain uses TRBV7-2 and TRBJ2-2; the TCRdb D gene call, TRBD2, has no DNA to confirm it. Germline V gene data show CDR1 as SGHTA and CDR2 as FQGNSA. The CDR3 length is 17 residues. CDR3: CASSLWTSGAKTGELFF.

The CDR3 loop is CASTLSSSYNEQFF. The genes are TRBV7-2 and TRBJ2-1. Per the germline V gene, CDR1 is SGHTA and CDR2 is FQGNSA. The CDR3 covers 14 residues.

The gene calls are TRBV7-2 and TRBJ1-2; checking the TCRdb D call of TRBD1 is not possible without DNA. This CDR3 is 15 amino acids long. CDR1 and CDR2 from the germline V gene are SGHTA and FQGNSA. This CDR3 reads CASSLVGQGLYGYTF.

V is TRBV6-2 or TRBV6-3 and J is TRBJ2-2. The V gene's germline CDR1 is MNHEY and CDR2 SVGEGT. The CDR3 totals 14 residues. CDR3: CASSYFPNTGELFF.